A single sample gave rise to the 12 T cell receptor beta chains below, sequenced in a study of blood T cell repertoires in COVID-19. TCRdb's copy holds only in-frame clones and misses some; the assay was immunoSEQ multiplex PCR. The sample holds roughly 70,000 clones; about four fifths are singletons and the top ten take 14% to 15%. Sequencing was carried out using peripheral blood. The receptors here all came from a man between 60 and 70 years old with COVID-19, enrolled during active disease.

V gene TRBV7-2 combines with J gene TRBJ2-7; 10 nucleotides match TRBD1. J was trimmed by 7 bases and V by 5 bases; bases with no gene match: 8. The CDR3 has 14 amino acids. CDR1 and CDR2 (germline): SGHTA, FQGNSA. CDR3 in amino acids: CASSPGTGVREQYF. In nucleotides, the CDR3 is TGTGCCAGCAGCCCCGGGACAGGGGTGCGGGAGCAGTACTTC.

The CDR3 DNA sequence: TGTGCCAGCAGTTTCCAGGGTACCTTCTCTGGGGCCAACGTCCTGACTTTC. Translation gives CASSFQGTFSGANVLTF. The chain links TRBV28 to TRBJ2-6, with D tentatively TRBD1 (5 bases). The CDR3 length is 17 residues. Deletions cut 3 bases from V and 0 bases from J, with 12 bases between. Germline V gene sequence: CDR1 MDHEN, CDR2 SYDVKM. Full variable domain (missing parts from reference TRBV28 and TRBJ2-6): DVKVTQSSRYLVKRTGEKVFLECVQDMDHENMFWYRQDPGLGLRLIYFSYDVKMKEKGDIPEGYSVSREKKERFSLILESASTNQTSMYLCASSFQGTFSGANVLTFGAGSRLTVL.

This chain connects TRBV10-3 to TRBJ2-1, with D hard to call. This CDR3 is built from 14 residues. V lost 0 bases and J lost 3, with 6 bases in between. Germline CDR1 reads ENHRY; CDR2 reads SYGVKD. The CDR3, as DNA: TGTGCCATCAGTGAGTCGGGCTACTACAATGAGCAGTTCTTC. Protein product: CAISESGYYNEQFF.

This chain uses TRBV27 with TRBJ1-6; 9 bases fit TRBD1. Germline CDR1 reads MNHEY; CDR2 reads SMNVEV (reference sequence). The CDR3 is made up of 16 amino acids. The ends lost 3 bases at V and 9 bases at J; junction bases unmatched: 9. The CDR3 DNA sequence: TGTGCCAGCAGTTTCTCACCGGGACAGGGCAGTTCACCCCTCCACTTT. This gives the protein CASSFSPGQGSSPLHF.

The DNA of the CDR3 is TGTGCCAGCAGCACTACAGGGGACCCCTACGAGCAGTACTTC. Translation gives CASSTTGDPYEQYF. The rearrangement uses TRBV5-5 and TRBJ2-7; 7 positions agree with TRBD1. The germline CDR1 and CDR2 sequences are SGHKS and YYEKEE (reference sequence). The ends lost 4 bases at V and 2 bases at J; junction bases unmatched: 6. The CDR3 spans 14 residues. The full variable domain, completed using reference TRBV5-5 and TRBJ2-7, is DAGVTQSPTHLIKTRGQQVTLRCSPISGHKSVSWYQQVLGQGPQFIFQYYEKEERGRGNFPDRFSARQFPNYSSELNVNALLLGDSALYLCASSTTGDPYEQYFGPGTRLTVT.

A note on this clone: A much larger clone is a single base away; this may be a read error. This same CDR3 is encoded by further DNA sequences in the sample. This chain connects TRBV3-1 (or the pseudogene TRBV3-2) to TRBJ1-5; D unresolved. CDR3 length: 13 amino acids. V shed 0 bases and J shed 4 bases, with 4 bases lying between them. The germline V gene encodes CDR1 LGHDT and CDR2 YNNKEL (reference sequence). The CDR3 is CASSQDRNQPQHF. CDR3 nucleotide sequence: TGTGCCAGCAGCCAAGACCGGAATCAGCCCCAGCATTTT.

The gene calls are TRBV7-2 and TRBJ2-7; D remains unclear. Trimming took off 7 bases at V and 1 base at J, with 14 bases between the two ends. The CDR3 sequence is 14 residues long. In germline, CDR1 is SGHTA, CDR2 FQGNSA. This chain's CDR3 is CASTQRSGSYEQYF. CDR3 bases: TGTGCCAGCACCCAGAGGTCCGGTTCCTACGAGCAGTACTTC.

The chain joins TRBV6-5 to TRBJ2-1; the match to TRBD2 covers 10 bases. This CDR3 is built from 15 residues. The J segment lost 6 bases and the V segment lost 6 bases, leaving 8 bases of the junction unmatched. Germline V gives CDR1 MNHEY, CDR2 SVGAGI. For the CDR3, the DNA is TGTGCCAGCAGAACAACTAGCGGGACCATCAATGAGCAGTTCTTC. Residues: CASRTTSGTINEQFF.

V gene TRBV5-1 combines with J gene TRBJ2-7; tentatively, D is TRBD1 (5 bases). CDR3 length equals 14 residues. The germline V and J ends were trimmed by 0 bases and 7 bases, with 14 bases remaining between them. Germline CDR1 and CDR2: SGHRS and YFSETQ. CDR3 amino acids: CASSLDTGSGEQYF. The CDR3 DNA is TGCGCCAGCAGCTTGGATACAGGATCTGGAGAGCAGTACTTC.

This clone was detected only a few times. The chain uses TRBV27 and TRBJ2-1, with 9 positions matching TRBD2. Per the germline V gene, CDR1 is MNHEY and CDR2 is SMNVEV (reference sequence). The CDR3 is 15 residues long. The V segment lost 4 bases and the J segment 8 bases; nucleotides outside the gene matches: 9. CDR3 protein: CASSSFAGGIDEQFF. The CDR3 bases are TGTGCCAGCAGTTCCTTTGCGGGAGGGATCGATGAGCAGTTCTTC.

This clone showed up many times. J is TRBJ1-1 and V is TRBV4-1; unclear D gene. This CDR3 has 14 residues. Trimming took 1 base from V and 6 from J, leaving 12 bases between them. Germline CDR1 is MGHRA and CDR2 is YSYEKL. The CDR3 sequence is CASSQVPGFAEAFF. In DNA form, the CDR3 reads TGCGCCAGCAGCCAAGTCCCGGGTTTTGCTGAAGCTTTCTTT.

The genes are TRBV29-1 and TRBJ2-1, with TRBD2 matching 8 bases. The germline CDR1 and CDR2 sequences are SQVTM and ANQGSEA. The CDR3 is 13 amino acids. Trimming at V came to 6 bases and at J to 6 bases, leaving 7 bases not matched to a gene. The CDR3: CSVNSGAANEQFF. In DNA form, the CDR3 reads TGCAGCGTGAATAGCGGGGCAGCCAATGAGCAGTTCTTC.